Described below is a single TCR beta chain sequence and its context. The sample comes from a study of blood T cell repertoires in COVID-19. Across the whole study: Acute-phase and convalescent COVID-19 samples originated in the United States, Italy and Spain. Sample material is recorded as cDNA or gDNA derived from T cells, B-cell-depleted T cells, or PBMCs.

V was clipped by 6 bases and J by 3 bases, with 11 bases between them. Germline values: CDR1 SNHLY, CDR2 FYNNEI. This CDR3 has 13 amino acids. Original data processing: For nucleated cells, counts were estimated from reference gene primer amplification. Repertoires were generated with immunoSEQ multiplex PCR, while TCRdb's copy carries only in-frame clones and drops some. Clone size and V and J calls were adopted from that table, with D and trimming inferred from the DNA. The sample lists around 91,000 clones, roughly 88% occurring once. The clonotype originates from a human donor in a cohort sampled during active COVID-19. V usage is TRBV2 and J usage is TRBJ2-5; D not resolved. The sequencing input was peripheral blood. CDR3 protein: CASSRVIKETQYF. The CDR3 DNA reads as TGTGCCAGCAGCCGCGTCATAAAAGAGACCCAGTACTTC.